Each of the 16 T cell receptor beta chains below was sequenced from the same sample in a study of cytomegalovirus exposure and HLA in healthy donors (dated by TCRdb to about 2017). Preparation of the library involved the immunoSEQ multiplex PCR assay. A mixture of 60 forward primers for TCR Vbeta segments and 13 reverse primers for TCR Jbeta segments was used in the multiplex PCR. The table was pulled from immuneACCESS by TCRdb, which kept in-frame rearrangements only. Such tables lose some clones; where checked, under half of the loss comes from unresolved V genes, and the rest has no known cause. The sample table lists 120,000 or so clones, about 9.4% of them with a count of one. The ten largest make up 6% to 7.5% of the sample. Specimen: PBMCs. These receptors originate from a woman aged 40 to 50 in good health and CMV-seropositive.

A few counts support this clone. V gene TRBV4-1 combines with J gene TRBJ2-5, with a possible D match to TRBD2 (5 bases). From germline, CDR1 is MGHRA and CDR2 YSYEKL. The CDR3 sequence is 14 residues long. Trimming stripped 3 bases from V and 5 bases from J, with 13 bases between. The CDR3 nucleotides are TGCGCCAGCAGCCATCCCGCCCAGCGGGAGACCCAGTACTTC. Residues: CASSHPAQRETQYF.

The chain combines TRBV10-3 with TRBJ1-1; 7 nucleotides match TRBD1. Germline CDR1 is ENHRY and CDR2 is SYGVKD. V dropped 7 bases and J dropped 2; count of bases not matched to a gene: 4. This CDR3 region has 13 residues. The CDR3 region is CAITWDRNTEAFF. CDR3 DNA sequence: TGTGCCATCACGTGGGACAGAAACACTGAAGCTTTCTTT.

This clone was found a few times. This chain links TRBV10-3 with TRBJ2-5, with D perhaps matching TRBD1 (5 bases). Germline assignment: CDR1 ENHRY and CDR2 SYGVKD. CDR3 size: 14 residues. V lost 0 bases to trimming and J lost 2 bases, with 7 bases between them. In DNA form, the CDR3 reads TGTGCCATCAGTGAGTCGACAGCACAAGAGACCCAGTACTTC. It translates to CAISESTAQETQYF.

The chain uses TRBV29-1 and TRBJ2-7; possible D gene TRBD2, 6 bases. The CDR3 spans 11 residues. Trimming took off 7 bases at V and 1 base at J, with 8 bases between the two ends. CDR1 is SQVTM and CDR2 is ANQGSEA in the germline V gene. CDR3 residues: CSAGTSYEQYF. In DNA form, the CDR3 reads TGCAGCGCGGGGACTTCCTACGAGCAGTACTTC.

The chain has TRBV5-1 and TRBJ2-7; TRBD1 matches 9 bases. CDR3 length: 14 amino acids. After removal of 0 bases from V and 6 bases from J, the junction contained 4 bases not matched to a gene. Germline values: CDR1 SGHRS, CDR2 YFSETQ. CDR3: CASSLGQGGGEQYF. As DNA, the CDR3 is TGCGCCAGCAGCTTGGGACAGGGGGGAGGCGAGCAGTACTTC. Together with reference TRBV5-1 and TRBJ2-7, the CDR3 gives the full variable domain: KAGVTQTPRYLIKTRGQQVTLSCSPISGHRSVSWYQQTPGQGLQFLFEYFSETQRNKGNFPGRFSGRQFSNSRSEMNVSTLELGDSALYLCASSLGQGGGEQYFGPGTRLTVT.

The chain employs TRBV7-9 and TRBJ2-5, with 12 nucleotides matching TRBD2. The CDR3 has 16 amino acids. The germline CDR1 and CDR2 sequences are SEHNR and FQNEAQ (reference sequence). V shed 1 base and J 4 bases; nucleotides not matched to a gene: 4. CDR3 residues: CASSLVLAGGGETQYF. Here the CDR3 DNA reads TGTGCCAGCAGCTTAGTACTAGCGGGGGGAGGAGAGACCCAGTACTTC.

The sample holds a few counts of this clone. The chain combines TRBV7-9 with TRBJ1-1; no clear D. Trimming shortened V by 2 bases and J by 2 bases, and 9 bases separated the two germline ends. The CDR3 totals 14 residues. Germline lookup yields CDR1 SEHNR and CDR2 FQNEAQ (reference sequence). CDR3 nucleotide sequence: TGTGCCAGCAGCTTAAGTATAGCAAACACTGAAGCTTTCTTT. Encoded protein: CASSLSIANTEAFF.

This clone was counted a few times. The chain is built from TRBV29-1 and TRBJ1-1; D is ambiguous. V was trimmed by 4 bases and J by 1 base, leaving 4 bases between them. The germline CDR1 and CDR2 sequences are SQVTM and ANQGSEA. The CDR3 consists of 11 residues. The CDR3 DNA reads TGCAGCGTTGTGGCGAACACTGAAGCTTTCTTT. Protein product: CSVVANTEAFF. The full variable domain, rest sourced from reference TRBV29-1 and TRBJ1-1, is SAVISQKPSRDICQRGTSLTIQCQVDSQVTMMFWYRQQPGQSLTLIATANQGSEATYESGFVIDKFPISRPNLTFSTLTVSNMSPEDSSIYLCSVVANTEAFFGQGTRLTVV.

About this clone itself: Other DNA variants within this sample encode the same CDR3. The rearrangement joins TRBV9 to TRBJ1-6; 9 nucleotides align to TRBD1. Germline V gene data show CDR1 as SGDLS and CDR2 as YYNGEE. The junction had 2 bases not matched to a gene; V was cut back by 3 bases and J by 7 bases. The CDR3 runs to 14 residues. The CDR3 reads CASSGGQGNSPLHF. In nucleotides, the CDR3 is TGTGCCAGCAGCGGCGGACAGGGGAATTCACCCCTCCACTTT. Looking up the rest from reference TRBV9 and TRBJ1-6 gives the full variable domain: DSGVTQTPKHLITATGQRVTLRCSPRSGDLSVYWYQQSLDQGLQFLIQYYNGEERAKGNILERFSAQQFPDLHSELNLSSLELGDSALYFCASSGGQGNSPLHFGNGTRLTVT.

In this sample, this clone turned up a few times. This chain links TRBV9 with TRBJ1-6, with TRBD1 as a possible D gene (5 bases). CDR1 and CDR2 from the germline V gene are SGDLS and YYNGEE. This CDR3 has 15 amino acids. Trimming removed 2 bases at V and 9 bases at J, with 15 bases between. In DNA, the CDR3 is TGTGCCAGCAGCGTCGACAGTACCTTGGGTTCACCCCTCCACTTT. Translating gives CASSVDSTLGSPLHF.

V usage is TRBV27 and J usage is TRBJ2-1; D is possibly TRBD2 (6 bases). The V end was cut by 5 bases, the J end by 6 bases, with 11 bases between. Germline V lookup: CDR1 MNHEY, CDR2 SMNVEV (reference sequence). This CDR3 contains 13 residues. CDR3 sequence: CASSLMGGNEQFF. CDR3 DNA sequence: TGTGCCAGCAGTCTCATGGGGGGCAATGAGCAGTTCTTC.

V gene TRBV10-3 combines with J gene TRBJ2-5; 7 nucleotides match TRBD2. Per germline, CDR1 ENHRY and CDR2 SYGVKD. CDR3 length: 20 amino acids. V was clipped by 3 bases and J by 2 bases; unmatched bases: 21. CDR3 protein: CAISDPSTSRARGNQETQYF. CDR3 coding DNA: TGTGCCATCAGTGATCCCTCCACCAGCCGGGCGCGGGGGAATCAAGAGACCCAGTACTTC.

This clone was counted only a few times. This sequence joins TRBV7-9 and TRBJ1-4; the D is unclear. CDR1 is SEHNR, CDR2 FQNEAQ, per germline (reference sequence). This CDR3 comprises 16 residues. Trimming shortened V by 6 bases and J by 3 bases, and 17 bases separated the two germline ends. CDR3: CASRRVRVSANEKLFF. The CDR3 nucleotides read TGTGCCAGCAGGAGGGTCCGGGTGTCAGCTAATGAAAAACTGTTTTTT.

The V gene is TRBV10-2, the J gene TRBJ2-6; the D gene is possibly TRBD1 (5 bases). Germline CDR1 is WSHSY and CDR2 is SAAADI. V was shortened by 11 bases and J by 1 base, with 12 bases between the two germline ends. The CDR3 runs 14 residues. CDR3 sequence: CAGTSGSGANVLTF. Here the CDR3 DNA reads TGCGCCGGTACCTCAGGGTCTGGGGCCAACGTCCTGACTTTC.

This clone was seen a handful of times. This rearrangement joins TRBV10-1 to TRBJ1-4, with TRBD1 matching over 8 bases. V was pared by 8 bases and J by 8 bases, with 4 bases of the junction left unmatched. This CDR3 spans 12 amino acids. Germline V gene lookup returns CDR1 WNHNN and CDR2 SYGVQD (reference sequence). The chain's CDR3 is CASQGAGEKLFF. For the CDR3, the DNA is TGCGCCAGCCAGGGGGCTGGGGAAAAACTGTTTTTT.

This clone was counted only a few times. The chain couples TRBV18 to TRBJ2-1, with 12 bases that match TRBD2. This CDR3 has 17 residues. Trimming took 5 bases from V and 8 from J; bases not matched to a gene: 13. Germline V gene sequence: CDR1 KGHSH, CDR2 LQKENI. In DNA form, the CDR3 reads TGTGCCAGCTCATCCCGACTAGCGGGGGTCGGCGGGGATGAGCAGTTCTTC. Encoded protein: CASSSRLAGVGGDEQFF.